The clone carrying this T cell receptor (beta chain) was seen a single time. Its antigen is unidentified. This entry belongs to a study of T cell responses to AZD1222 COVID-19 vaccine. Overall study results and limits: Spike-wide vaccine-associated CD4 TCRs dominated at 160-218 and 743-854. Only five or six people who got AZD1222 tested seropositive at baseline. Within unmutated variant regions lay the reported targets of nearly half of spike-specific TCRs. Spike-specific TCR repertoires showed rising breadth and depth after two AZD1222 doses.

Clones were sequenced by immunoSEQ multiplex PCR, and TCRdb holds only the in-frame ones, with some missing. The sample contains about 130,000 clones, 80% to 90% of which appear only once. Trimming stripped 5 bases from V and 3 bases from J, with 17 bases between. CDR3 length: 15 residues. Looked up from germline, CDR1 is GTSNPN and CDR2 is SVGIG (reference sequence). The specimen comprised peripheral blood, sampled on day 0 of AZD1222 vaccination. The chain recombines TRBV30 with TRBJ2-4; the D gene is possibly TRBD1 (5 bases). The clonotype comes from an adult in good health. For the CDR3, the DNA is TGTGCCTGGGATAGTAGTCTTAGGGGCAAAAACATTCAGTACTTC. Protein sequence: CAWDSSLRGKNIQYF.